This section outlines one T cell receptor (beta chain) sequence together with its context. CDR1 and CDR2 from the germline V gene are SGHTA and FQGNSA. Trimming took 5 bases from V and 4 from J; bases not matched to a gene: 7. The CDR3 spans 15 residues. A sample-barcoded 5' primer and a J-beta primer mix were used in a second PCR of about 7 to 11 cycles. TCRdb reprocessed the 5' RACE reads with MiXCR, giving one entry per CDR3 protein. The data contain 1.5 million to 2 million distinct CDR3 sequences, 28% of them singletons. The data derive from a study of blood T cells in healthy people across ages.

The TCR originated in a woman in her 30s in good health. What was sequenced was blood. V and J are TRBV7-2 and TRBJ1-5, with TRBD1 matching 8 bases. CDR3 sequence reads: CASSAQGAGNQPQHF. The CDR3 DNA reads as TGTGCCAGCAGCGCGCAGGGGGCAGGGAATCAGCCCCAGCATTTT.